The 28 T cell receptor beta chains in this list originate from one sample, sequenced in a study of blood T cell repertoires in COVID-19. Generated by immunoSEQ multiplex PCR, the TCRdb table keeps only in-frame clones and is missing some. Of around 500,000 clones in the sample, approximately 90% are singletons; the top ten hold about 2%. Specimen: PBMCs or T cells enriched from blood (not recorded which). These receptors came from a middle-aged woman who had recovered from COVID-19.

This clone was counted a single time. The rearrangement joins TRBV7-6 to TRBJ1-2, with a weak D call TRBD1 (5 bases). Between the trimmed V and J ends, which lost 1 base and 8 bases, there was a span of 14 bases. This CDR3 region has 14 residues. In germline, CDR1 is SGHVS, CDR2 FNYEAQ. CDR3 in DNA: TGTGCCAGCAGCTTAGGCCCTCAGGGCAGGGGCTACACCTTC. Its translation is CASSLGPQGRGYTF.

The rearrangement joins TRBV24-1 to TRBJ1-2; tentative D call: TRBD1 (6 bases). Trimming removed 5 bases from V and 7 bases from J, with 10 bases in between. The CDR3 has 12 amino acids. CDR1 is KGHDR and CDR2 is SFDVKD in the germline V gene. The CDR3 is CATSVAGAGYTF. The CDR3 nucleotides are TGTGCCACCAGTGTGGCGGGGGCTGGCTACACCTTC.

A single count supports this clone. The chain employs TRBV14 and TRBJ1-1; a weak D match, TRBD1 (5 bases). Trimming left V 4 bases short and J 4 bases short, with 13 bases between. Germline CDR1 reads SGHDN; CDR2 reads FVKESK. This CDR3 has 14 residues. The CDR3 sequence: CASSREGDSTEAFF. CDR3 in DNA: TGTGCCAGCAGCCGAGAAGGGGATAGCACTGAAGCTTTCTTT.

This sequence joins TRBV11-3 and TRBJ1-1; D gene uncertain. V lost 5 bases to trimming and J lost 6 bases, with 19 bases between them. Germline assignment: CDR1 SGHNT and CDR2 YENEEA. This CDR3 comprises 15 residues. In DNA form, the CDR3 reads TGTGCCAGCAGCCCCGCCGAGGGTGTGATTCCTGAAGCTTTCTTT. This translates into CASSPAEGVIPEAFF.

The chain is built from TRBV11-2 and TRBJ2-7; D gene ambiguous. CDR1 and CDR2 (germline): SGHAT, FQNNGV. The V end was cut by 0 bases, the J end by 3 bases, with 6 bases between. This CDR3 region has 13 residues. Here the CDR3 DNA reads TGTGCCAGCAGCTTAGATCCCGGCTACGAGCAGTACTTC. Translation: CASSLDPGYEQYF. Looking up the rest from reference TRBV11-2 and TRBJ2-7 gives the full variable domain: EAGVAQSPRYKIIEKRQSVAFWCNPISGHATLYWYQQILGQGPKLLIQFQNNGVVDDSQLPKDRFSAERLKGVDSTLKIQPAKLEDSAVYLCASSLDPGYEQYFGPGTRLTVT.

The chain carries TRBV9 and TRBJ1-1; a weak D match, TRBD1 (5 bases). The CDR3 contains 16 residues. Germline CDR1 SGDLS, CDR2 YYNGEE. Trimming took off 3 bases at V and 1 base at J, with 16 bases between the two ends. CDR3 sequence: CASSDGEGLGNTEAFF. DNA of the CDR3: TGTGCCAGCAGCGACGGGGAGGGGTTAGGGAACACTGAAGCTTTCTTT.

In DNA form, the CDR3 reads TGTGCCAGCAGCCTTGGAGGGACTAGCGCGTACGAGCAGTACTTC. Translation: CASSLGGTSAYEQYF. This chain links TRBV3-1 (or the pseudogene TRBV3-2) with TRBJ2-7; 10 nucleotides align to TRBD2. The germline CDR1 and CDR2 sequences are LGHDT and YNNKEL (reference sequence). This CDR3 contains 15 residues. The ends lost 4 bases at V and 4 bases at J; junction bases unmatched: 7.

The chain carries TRBV6-5 and TRBJ1-3; D not resolved. The germline gives CDR1 MNHEY, CDR2 SVGAGI. CDR3 size: 15 residues. Trimming left V 5 bases short and J 0 bases short, with 11 bases between. CDR3 sequence (DNA): TGTGCCAGCAGTCAGTTTCGAGGCTCTGGAAACACCATATATTTT. Amino acids: CASSQFRGSGNTIYF.

The rearrangement uses TRBV14 and TRBJ1-2; D possibly corresponds to TRBD1 (5 bases). Germline V gene data show CDR1 as SGHDN and CDR2 as FVKESK. CDR3 length: 13 residues. V was shortened by 4 bases and J by 0 bases, with 6 bases between the two germline ends. The CDR3 DNA sequence: TGTGCCAGCAGCCCGACAGCTAACTATGGCTACACCTTC. This sequence encodes CASSPTANYGYTF.

The chain carries TRBV18 and TRBJ1-1; D ambiguous. The CDR3 extends over 14 amino acids. V lost 6 bases and J lost 1, with 12 bases in between. Germline V lookup: CDR1 KGHSH, CDR2 LQKENI. CDR3 nucleotide sequence: TGTGCCAGCTCCCGACGGGAGACGAACACTGAAGCTTTCTTT. Encoded protein: CASSRRETNTEAFF. Full variable domain (remainder filled in from reference TRBV18 and TRBJ1-1): NAGVMQNPRHLVRRRGQEARLRCSPMKGHSHVYWYRQLPEEGLKFMVYLQKENIIDESGMPKERFSAEFPKEGPSILRIQQVVRGDSAAYFCASSRRETNTEAFFGQGTRLTVV.

The gene calls are TRBV27 and TRBJ1-2, with TRBD1 matching over 9 bases. After removal of 5 bases from V and 6 bases from J, the junction contained 13 bases not matched to a gene. Germline V gene lookup returns CDR1 MNHEY and CDR2 SMNVEV (reference sequence). The length of the CDR3 is 16 residues. The CDR3 is CASSPESRDRAHGYTF. The CDR3, as DNA: TGTGCCAGCAGTCCTGAGTCCCGGGACAGGGCTCATGGCTACACCTTC.

The V call is TRBV9, the J call TRBJ2-7, with D possibly being TRBD2 (6 bases). Deletions cut 0 bases from V and 1 base from J, with 11 bases between. CDR3 length equals 15 residues. The germline V gene has CDR1 SGDLS and CDR2 YYNGEE. Here the CDR3 reads CASSVGGVFSYEQYF. CDR3 bases: TGTGCCAGCAGCGTAGGGGGGGTTTTTTCCTACGAGCAGTACTTC.

The rearrangement uses TRBV6-6 and TRBJ1-2, with D unclear. Germline V lookup: CDR1 MNHNY, CDR2 SVGAGI (reference sequence). V was cut by 4 bases and J by 8 bases, with 8 bases left in between. This CDR3 region has 11 residues. The CDR3 reads CASSWRGGYTF. The DNA for the CDR3 is TGTGCCAGCAGTTGGCGAGGAGGCTACACCTTC.

Here the CDR3 DNA reads TGCGCCAGCAGCCAAGGAACAGGGGGCCTGAACACTGAAGCTTTCTTT. This encodes CASSQGTGGLNTEAFF. The genes are TRBV4-3 and TRBJ1-1, with TRBD1 matching 9 bases. V lost 1 base to trimming and J lost 0 bases; unmatched junction nucleotides: 3. The germline V gene has CDR1 LGHNA and CDR2 YSLEER. The CDR3 runs to 16 residues.

The chain uses TRBV7-9 and TRBJ1-2, with D perhaps TRBD1 (5 bases). CDR3 length: 13 residues. Germline V gene sequence: CDR1 SEHNR, CDR2 FQNEAQ (reference sequence). Trimming took 10 bases from V and 0 from J, leaving 12 bases between them. The CDR3 reads CAILTASNYGYTF. The CDR3 DNA sequence: TGTGCCATTCTGACAGCTTCTAACTATGGCTACACCTTC.

V gene TRBV7-8 combines with J gene TRBJ2-3; weak D call: TRBD2 (6 bases). Trimming removed 5 bases from V and 10 bases from J, with 13 bases in between. The CDR3 runs 12 residues. CDR1 is SGHVS, CDR2 FQNEAQ, per germline. The CDR3 nucleotides are TGTGCCAGCAGCCTAAGCAGGGAGGCGCAGTATTTT. Translated: CASSLSREAQYF.

J is TRBJ1-1 and V is TRBV24-1; 12 bases line up with TRBD1. The CDR3 is 14 residues long. Germline CDR1 KGHDR, CDR2 SFDVKD. J was trimmed by 5 bases and V by 7 bases; bases with no gene match: 4. This CDR3 reads CATRGQGARTEAFF. The CDR3, as DNA: TGTGCCACCAGGGGACAGGGGGCGCGAACTGAAGCTTTCTTT.

This chain joins TRBV10-1 and TRBJ2-1, with D perhaps TRBD2 (7 bases). The CDR3 extends over 13 amino acids. Trimming removed 6 bases at V and 8 bases at J, with 14 bases between. Germline assignment: CDR1 WNHNN and CDR2 SYGVQD (reference sequence). The CDR3 spells CASRRGGSDEQFF. In DNA, the CDR3 is TGCGCCAGCAGGAGGGGGGGGAGCGATGAGCAGTTCTTC.

The chain is built from TRBV12-1 and TRBJ1-5; the DNA was not compared with TRBD1, the D call given in the table. TRBV12-1 is given as a pseudogene. This CDR3 spans 16 amino acids. The CDR3 DNA reads TGTGCCAGCAGCTATGGCAGGGTTTGTTTCGATCAGCCCCAGCATTTT. It encodes CASSYGRVCFDQPQHF.

This rearrangement joins TRBV10-2 to TRBJ2-2; 9 bases align to TRBD2. The CDR3 totals 16 residues. Trimming removed 3 bases from V and 2 bases from J; junction bases left unmatched: 4. Germline CDR1 reads WSHSY; CDR2 reads SAAADI. The CDR3: CASSDFSGGNTGELFF. The CDR3 DNA sequence: TGCGCCAGCAGTGACTTTAGCGGGGGAAACACCGGGGAGCTGTTTTTT.

The rearrangement joins TRBV19 to TRBJ1-5; D possibly corresponds to TRBD1 (6 bases). The CDR3 has 16 amino acids. The V end lost 3 bases, the J end lost 2 bases, and 14 bases lay between the germline ends. Germline CDR1 and CDR2: LNHDA and SQIVND (reference sequence). The CDR3 nucleotides read TGTGCCAGTAGTATGACGCGGGGGCGAGGCAATCAGCCCCAGCATTTT. Its translation: CASSMTRGRGNQPQHF.

This clone was recorded only once. CDR3 in amino acids: CASRGQGDTEAFF. CDR3 DNA: TGTGCCAGCAGAGGACAGGGTGACACTGAAGCTTTCTTT. The rearrangement uses TRBV12-3 or TRBV12-4 and TRBJ1-1, with 8 bases fitting TRBD1. With 6 bases clipped from V and 3 bases from J, the junction kept 3 bases outside the gene matches. This CDR3 has 13 residues.

This rearrangement joins TRBV6-5 to TRBJ1-1, with D possibly TRBD1 on 5 matching bases. Germline CDR1 and CDR2: MNHEY and SVGAGI. The CDR3 has 15 amino acids. V was pared by 2 bases and J by 1 base, with 11 bases between. CDR3 amino acids: CASSYGRAPNTEAFF. The CDR3 DNA reads as TGTGCCAGCAGTTACGGCAGGGCGCCGAACACTGAAGCTTTCTTT.

The gene calls are TRBV10-3 and TRBJ1-2; D unclear. Germline V gene data show CDR1 as ENHRY and CDR2 as SYGVKD. V was trimmed by 0 bases and J by 3 bases, leaving 14 bases between them. The CDR3 runs to 16 residues. The CDR3 DNA sequence: TGTGCCATCAGTGAGTCGAGGCAAGATTCGGACTATGGCTACACCTTC. This translates into CAISESRQDSDYGYTF.

This clone was observed a handful of times. The chain recombines TRBV7-9 with TRBJ2-7; TRBD1 agrees at 7 bases. CDR3 length: 14 amino acids. In germline, CDR1 is SEHNR, CDR2 FQNEAQ (reference sequence). The V and J ends lost 5 bases and 3 bases, in that order; junction bases with no gene match: 7. In DNA, the CDR3 is TGTGCCAGCAGCCCGACACAGGGGAGCTACGAGCAGTACTTC. Protein sequence: CASSPTQGSYEQYF.

This rearrangement joins TRBV2 to TRBJ2-7; D might be TRBD2 (5 bases). CDR1 SNHLY and CDR2 FYNNEI come from the germline V gene. The CDR3 is 15 residues long. Trimming took 6 bases from V and 3 from J, leaving 18 bases between them. Here the CDR3 reads CASRSTGFAGYEQYF. The CDR3 DNA sequence: TGTGCCAGCAGGTCAACGGGGTTTGCGGGCTACGAGCAGTACTTC.

With respect to this clone: The junction departs from germline at one end; a sequencing error may be responsible. The chain carries TRBV7-2 and TRBJ2-2; maybe TRBD2 (5 bases). Germline CDR1 SGHTA, CDR2 FQGNSA. This CDR3 is 15 amino acids long. DNA of the CDR3: TGTGCCAGCACAAGGTTACTCCATAACACCGGGGAGTTGTTTTTT. Protein sequence: CASTRLLHNTGELFF.

This clone came up once. The CDR3 DNA sequence: TGTGCCAGCAGTGGGGGGACAGGTTTCAATGAAAAACTGTTTTTT. It translates to CASSGGTGFNEKLFF. V usage is TRBV25-1 and J usage is TRBJ1-4; TRBD1 matches 8 bases. J lost 5 bases, V lost 4 bases, and 6 bases had no gene match. Germline CDR1 MGHDK, CDR2 SYGVNS. The CDR3 covers 15 residues.